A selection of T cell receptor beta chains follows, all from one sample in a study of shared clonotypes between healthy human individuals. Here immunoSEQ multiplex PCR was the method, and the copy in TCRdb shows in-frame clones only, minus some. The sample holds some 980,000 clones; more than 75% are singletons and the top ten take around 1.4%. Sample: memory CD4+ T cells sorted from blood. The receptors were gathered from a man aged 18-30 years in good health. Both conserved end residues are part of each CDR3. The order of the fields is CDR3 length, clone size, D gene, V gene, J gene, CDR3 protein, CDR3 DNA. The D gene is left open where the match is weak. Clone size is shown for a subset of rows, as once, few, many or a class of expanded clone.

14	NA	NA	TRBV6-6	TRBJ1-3	CASSYGAGWDTIYF	TGTGCCAGCAGTTACGGGGCAGGGTGGGACACCATATATTTT
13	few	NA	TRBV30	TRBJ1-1	CASPGGAGTEAFF	TGTGCCTCCCCCGGGGGGGCCGGGACTGAAGCTTTCTTT
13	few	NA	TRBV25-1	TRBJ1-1	CASSLGTSHEAFF	TGTGCCAGCAGCCTCGGGACAAGTCATGAAGCTTTCTTT
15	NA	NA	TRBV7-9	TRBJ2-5	CASSLGGARDRTQYF	TGTGCCAGCAGCTTAGGGGGGGCCCGAGATCGGACCCAGTACTTC
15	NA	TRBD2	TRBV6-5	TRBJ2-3	CASRSLAGGTDTQYF	TGTGCCAGCCGATCACTAGCGGGGGGCACAGATACGCAGTATTTT
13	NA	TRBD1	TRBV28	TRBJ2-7	CATRRTGDHEQYF	TGTGCCACCCGAAGGACAGGGGATCACGAGCAGTACTTC
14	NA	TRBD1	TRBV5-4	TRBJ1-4	CASSKTGEGEKLFF	TGTGCCAGCAGCAAAACAGGGGAGGGTGAAAAACTGTTTTTT
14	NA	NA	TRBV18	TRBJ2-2	CASSPPLGTGELFF	TGTGCCAGCTCACCACCCCTCGGCACCGGGGAGCTGTTTTTT
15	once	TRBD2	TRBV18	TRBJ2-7	CASSPTSGSSYEQYF	TGTGCCAGCTCCCCAACTAGCGGGAGCTCCTACGAGCAGTACTTC
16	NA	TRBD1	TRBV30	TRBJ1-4	CAWSQGQGITNEKLFF	TGTGCCTGGAGTCAGGGACAGGGAATAACTAATGAAAAACTGTTTTTT
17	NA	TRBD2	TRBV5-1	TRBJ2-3	CASSPITSGGATDTQYF	TGCGCCAGCAGCCCCATTACTAGCGGGGGGGCCACAGATACGCAGTATTTT
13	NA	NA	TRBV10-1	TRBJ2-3	CASSEGPTDTQYF	TGCGCCAGCAGTGAGGGCCCGACAGATACGCAGTATTTT
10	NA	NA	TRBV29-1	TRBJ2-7	CSVGQYEQYF	TGCAGCGTAGGACAGTACGAGCAGTACTTC
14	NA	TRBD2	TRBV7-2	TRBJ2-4	CASSPSGRGNIQYF	TGTGCCAGCAGCCCTAGCGGGAGGGGTAACATTCAGTACTTC
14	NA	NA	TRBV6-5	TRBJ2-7	CASSYSGSVYEQYF	TGTGCCAGCAGTTACTCAGGCAGTGTCTACGAGCAGTACTTC
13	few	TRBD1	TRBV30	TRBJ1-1	CAWTGQGATEAFF	TGTGCCTGGACAGGACAGGGGGCAACTGAAGCTTTCTTT
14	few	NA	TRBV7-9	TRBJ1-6	CASSPSGGDSPLHF	TGTGCCAGCTCCCCCTCCGGGGGAGATTCACCCCTCCACTTT
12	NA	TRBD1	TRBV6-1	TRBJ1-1	CASSQDRGAAFF	TGTGCCAGCAGTCAAGACAGGGGCGCAGCTTTCTTT
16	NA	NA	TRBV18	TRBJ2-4	CASSNQPGVAKNIQYF	TGTGCCAGCTCAAACCAACCAGGGGTAGCCAAAAACATTCAGTACTTC
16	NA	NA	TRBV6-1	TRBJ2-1	CASSEGIGGAYNEQFF	TGTGCCAGCAGTGAAGGGATAGGGGGGGCTTACAATGAGCAGTTCTTC
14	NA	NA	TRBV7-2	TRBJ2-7	CASSLGSWRVEQYF	TGTGCCAGCAGCTTAGGTTCCTGGCGGGTCGAGCAGTACTTC
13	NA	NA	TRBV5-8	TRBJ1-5	CASSLLGGQPQHF	TGTGCCAGCAGCTTGCTGGGGGGACAGCCCCAGCATTTT
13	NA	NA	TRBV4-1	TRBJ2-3	CASSQGNTDTQYF	TGCGCCAGCAGCCAAGGGAACACAGATACGCAGTATTTT
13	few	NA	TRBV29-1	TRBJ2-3	CSVDGPGTDTQYF	TGCAGCGTCGACGGTCCTGGCACAGATACGCAGTATTTT
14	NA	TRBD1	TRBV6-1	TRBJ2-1	CASRKTGLNNEQFF	TGTGCCAGCAGGAAGACAGGGCTAAACAATGAGCAGTTCTTC
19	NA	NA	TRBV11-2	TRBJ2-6	CASSPDLRRVSSGANVLTF	TGTGCCAGCAGCCCCGATTTACGCAGAGTATCCTCCGGGGCCAACGTCCTGACTTTC